This T cell receptor beta chain was profiled in a study of STAT5B mutations in CD4+ large granular lymphocyte leukemia. Study results and caveats: Top patient clones used TRBV06 genes more often: 8/27 versus 2/35 in controls.

This was a survey-level run. Profiled with immunoSEQ multiplex PCR; TCRdb holds only in-frame clones, not every one. The data show approximately 49,000 clones, 55% to 75% seen once. V dropped 3 bases and J dropped 8 bases, with 5 bases sitting between them. Germline V CDR1 and CDR2: LNHDA, SQIVND (reference sequence). This CDR3 comprises 12 residues. To note about this clone: The antigen is unknown.

Healthy controls were blood donor buffy coats. V gene TRBV19 combines with J gene TRBJ1-6; no firm D call. Sequenced: CD4+ T cells from blood buffy coats. The sequence derives from a human donor in good health. This CDR3 is CASSIPYSPLHF. In DNA form, the CDR3 reads TGTGCCAGTAGTATTCCTTATTCACCCCTCCACTTT.